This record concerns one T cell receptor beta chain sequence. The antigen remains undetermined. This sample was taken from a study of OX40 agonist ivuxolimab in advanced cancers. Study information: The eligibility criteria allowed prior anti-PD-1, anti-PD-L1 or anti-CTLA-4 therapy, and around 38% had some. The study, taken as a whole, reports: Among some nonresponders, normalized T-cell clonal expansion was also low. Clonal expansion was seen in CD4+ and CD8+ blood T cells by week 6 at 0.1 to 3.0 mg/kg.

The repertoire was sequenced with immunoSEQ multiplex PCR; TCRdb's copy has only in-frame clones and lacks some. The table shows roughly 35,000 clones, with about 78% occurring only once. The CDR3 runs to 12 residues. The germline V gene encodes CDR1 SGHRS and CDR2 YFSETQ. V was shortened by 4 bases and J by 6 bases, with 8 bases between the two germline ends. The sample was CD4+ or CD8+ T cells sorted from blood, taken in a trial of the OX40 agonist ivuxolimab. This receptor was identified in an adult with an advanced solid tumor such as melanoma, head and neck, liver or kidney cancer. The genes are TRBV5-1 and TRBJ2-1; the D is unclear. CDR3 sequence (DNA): TGCGCCAGCAGCATTGACTTCAATGAGCAGTTCTTC. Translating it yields CASSIDFNEQFF.